This TCR beta chain was profiled in a study of neurological immune-mediated disorders. This clonotype appeared many times. TCRdb re-called the 5' RACE reads with MiXCR, one entry per CDR3 protein. Seen here are about 59,000 distinct CDR3 sequences, roughly 13% observed once, and the top ten hold approximately 11%. Trimming stripped 1 base from V and 8 bases from J, with 22 bases between. The CDR3 has 17 residues. Per germline, CDR1 SGHRS and CDR2 YFSETQ. The receptor's source is a woman aged 60 to 75 with HTLV-1-associated myelopathy (HAM/TSP). The chain joins TRBV5-1 to TRBJ2-1; a possible D gene is TRBD1 (7 bases). Sequenced input: PBMCs. The CDR3 region has the DNA TGCGCCAGCAGCTTGTCATTGTTTGGGCCCAGGGGGGATGAGCAGTTCTTC. Translating gives CASSLSLFGPRGDEQFF. Full variable domain (outside the CDR3, taken from reference TRBV5-1 and TRBJ2-1): KAGVTQTPRYLIKTRGQQVTLSCSPISGHRSVSWYQQTPGQGLQFLFEYFSETQRNKGNFPGRFSGRQFSNSRSEMNVSTLELGDSALYLCASSLSLFGPRGDEQFFGPGTRLTVL.